Below are 18 T cell receptor beta chains sequenced from a single sample in a study of regulatory T cells in long-lasting Graves disease (dated by TCRdb to the early 2020s). The method was multiplex PCR. The sample was run on an Illumina HiSeq 4000. TCR beta libraries were built with iRepertoire HTBI primers and Arm-PCR amplification of CDR3 regions. TCRdb's own reprocessing of the public reads used fastp at Q25 and MiXCR and kept productive beta chains. Rows are unified per CDR3 protein, each entry keeping the most common DNA and genes. The sample records 360,000 or so distinct CDR3 sequences, 10% to 15% of which are singletons. Together, the top ten hold under 20% of the sample. This specimen's time point label, per the study, means: newly diagnosed GD, antithyroid drugs for less than 3 months. For both TCR sequencing and RNA sequencing, RNA was extracted from PBMCs in TRIzol. This sample also appeared in a second study, on T cells in Graves' hyperthyroidism and ophthalmopathy.

This specimen was peripheral blood mononuclear cells (PBMCs), taken at new diagnosis, from a patient treated with antithyroid drugs. The receptors stem from a woman aged 18-30 years with Graves disease. Donor details come from another sample of the same person, matched by shared clones.

This clonotype was counted a few times. The rearrangement uses TRBV29-1 and TRBJ2-3; 10 bases agree with TRBD2. Germline CDR1 reads SQVTM; CDR2 reads ANQGSEA. This CDR3 is built from 16 residues. V shed 4 bases, J shed 7 bases, and the junction held 14 bases outside the gene matches. The DNA for the CDR3 is TGCAGCGTTGTGAGGGCAGGCCGGACTAGCGGTTATACGCAGTATTTT. The encoded protein is CSVVRAGRTSGYTQYF.

This clonotype has at least ten counts. This chain uses TRBV12-3 or TRBV12-4 with TRBJ1-4, with a weak D call TRBD1 (5 bases). V was clipped by 2 bases and J by 8 bases, with 12 bases between them. The CDR3 sequence is 14 residues long. CDR3 residues: CASSLSWGEEKLFF. The CDR3 coding sequence is TGTGCCAGCAGTTTAAGTTGGGGGGAAGAAAAACTGTTTTTT.

The V call is TRBV3-1, the J call TRBJ2-1, with D hard to call. Deletions cut 5 bases from V and 6 bases from J, with 17 bases between. CDR3 length: 15 amino acids. CDR1 and CDR2 (germline): LGHDT, YNNKEL (reference sequence). CDR3 bases: TGTGCCAGCAGCTCCCGGAAGGGTTTCACCAATGAGCAGTTCTTC. Its protein is CASSSRKGFTNEQFF.

This clonotype was detected only a few times. V is TRBV7-2 and J is TRBJ2-3; no clear D gene. Germline CDR1 reads SGHTA; CDR2 reads FQGNSA. The CDR3 runs 14 residues. The V end lost 1 base, the J end lost 4 bases, and 9 bases lay between the germline ends. The CDR3 loop reads CASSLVAFPDTQYF. The CDR3 nucleotides read TGTGCCAGCAGCTTAGTAGCCTTCCCAGATACGCAGTATTTT.

The chain links TRBV6-5 to TRBJ2-7, with D maybe TRBD1 (6 bases). Germline V gives CDR1 MNHEY, CDR2 SVGAGI. The V end was cut by 4 bases, the J end by 5 bases, with 18 bases between. The CDR3 has 15 amino acids. CDR3 sequence reads: CASSSYGGYGDEQYV. The CDR3 region has the DNA TGTGCCAGCAGTTCGTATGGGGGCTATGGGGACGAGCAGTACGTC.

The chain has TRBV20-1 and TRBJ1-3; D is possibly TRBD1 (5 bases). Per the germline V gene, CDR1 is DFQATT and CDR2 is SNEGSKA (reference sequence). V shed 1 base and J shed 0 bases, with 10 bases lying between them. The CDR3 is made up of 15 amino acids. The CDR3 here is CSARGQGNSGNTIYF. The CDR3, as DNA: TGCAGTGCTAGAGGTCAGGGCAACTCTGGAAACACCATATATTTT.

This clonotype was seen at least ten times. The chain employs TRBV20-1 and TRBJ2-7, with D tentatively TRBD1 (5 bases). The CDR3 has 14 residues. The germline gives CDR1 DFQATT, CDR2 SNEGSKA (reference sequence). V was pared by 4 bases and J by 6 bases, with 19 bases between. This chain's CDR3 is CSANEPQTASEQYF. The DNA for the CDR3 is TGCAGTGCTAATGAACCACAGACAGCGTCCGAGCAGTACTTC.

This clonotype was detected ten times or more. The chain is built from TRBV7-2 and TRBJ2-1, with 9 bases lining up with TRBD2. Germline-derived CDR1 and CDR2 are SGHTA and FQGNSA. V was pared by 2 bases and J by 0 bases, with 8 bases of the junction left unmatched. The CDR3 contains 18 residues. The CDR3: CASSLTYRLAASYNEQFF. The CDR3 bases are TGTGCCAGCAGCTTAACCTATCGACTAGCGGCCTCCTACAATGAGCAGTTCTTC.

This clonotype was counted a few times. The gene calls are TRBV7-9 and TRBJ2-1; 10 bases fit TRBD2. The CDR3 length is 17 residues. Germline V lookup: CDR1 SEHNR, CDR2 FQNEAQ (reference sequence). V lost 0 bases to trimming and J lost 6 bases; unmatched junction nucleotides: 8. The CDR3: CASSLAWTSGTLNEQFF. Here the CDR3 DNA reads TGTGCCAGCAGCTTAGCGTGGACTAGCGGCACCCTCAATGAGCAGTTCTTC.

This clonotype was counted between two and nine times. This chain uses TRBV6-2 or TRBV6-3 with TRBJ2-1; a possible D gene is TRBD2 (7 bases). Per the germline V gene, CDR1 is MNHEY and CDR2 is SVGEGT. This CDR3 is 15 amino acids long. V was trimmed by 7 bases and J by 7 bases, leaving 20 bases between them. CDR3 residues: CASTRLLGGLNEQFF. In nucleotides, the CDR3 is TGTGCCAGCACCCGCCTATTGGGGGGGCTAAATGAGCAGTTCTTC.

Ten or more counts support this clonotype. This sequence joins TRBV29-1 and TRBJ1-1, with D perhaps TRBD1 (6 bases). Germline V gives CDR1 SQVTM, CDR2 ANQGSEA. V shed 2 bases and J shed 3 bases, with 16 bases lying between them. The CDR3 contains 15 residues. This chain's CDR3 is CSVEPYRERYTEAFF. In DNA, the CDR3 is TGCAGCGTTGAACCTTACAGGGAACGATACACTGAAGCTTTCTTT.

This clonotype was seen at least ten times. CDR3 region: CAWSELPNEQFF. DNA for the CDR3: TGTGCCTGGAGTGAATTGCCCAATGAGCAGTTCTTC. The chain uses TRBV30 and TRBJ2-1; the D is unclear. Trimming removed 1 base at V and 6 bases at J, with 7 bases between. The germline CDR1 and CDR2 sequences are GTSNPN and SVGIG (reference sequence). The CDR3 sequence is 12 residues long.

This chain uses TRBV4-2 with TRBJ2-3, with a possible D match to TRBD2 (5 bases). The germline gives CDR1 LGHNA, CDR2 YNFKEQ. The V end was cut by 1 base, the J end by 0 bases, with 8 bases between. This CDR3 region has 15 residues. CDR3 amino acids: CASSQGTRSTDTQYF. The CDR3 region has the DNA TGTGCCAGCAGCCAAGGGACTCGAAGCACAGATACGCAGTATTTT.

This clonotype was seen repeatedly, ten times or more. The chain's CDR3 is CASSFTGGSRYGYTF. CDR3 nucleotide sequence: TGTGCCAGCAGCTTCACAGGGGGCTCCCGCTATGGCTACACCTTC. V and J are TRBV11-2 and TRBJ1-2, with 9 nucleotides matching TRBD1. V was pared by 3 bases and J by 4 bases, with 6 bases of the junction left unmatched. There are 15 residues in the CDR3. Germline loops: CDR1 SGHAT, CDR2 FQNNGV.

This clonotype was seen at least ten times. The rearrangement uses TRBV6-1 and TRBJ2-7, with D perhaps matching TRBD1 (6 bases). Trimming pared 6 bases from V and 4 bases from J, leaving 13 bases between. Germline V lookup: CDR1 MNHNS, CDR2 SASEGT. The CDR3 contains 13 residues. The CDR3, as DNA: TGTGCCAGCAGGAGGGACATCGCATACGAGCAGTACTTC. It is translated as CASRRDIAYEQYF.

J is TRBJ1-1 and V is TRBV4-3; D not certain. The CDR3 extends over 17 amino acids. Trimming removed 1 base at V and 1 base at J, with 16 bases between. Germline CDR1 and CDR2: LGHNA and YSLEER. CDR3 amino acids: CASSQGPASESNTEAFF. CDR3 sequence (DNA): TGCGCCAGCAGCCAAGGCCCGGCCTCGGAATCGAACACTGAAGCTTTCTTT.

This clonotype was found many times. The CDR3 here is CASSFRAGGTYEQFF. CDR3 sequence (DNA): TGTGCCAGCAGCTTTAGGGCAGGGGGAACGTATGAGCAGTTCTTC. The rearrangement joins TRBV11-2 to TRBJ2-1; 7 nucleotides match TRBD1. V trimming: 3 bases; J trimming: 8 bases; junction bases outside the gene matches: 10. Germline CDR1 is SGHAT and CDR2 is FQNNGV. The CDR3 consists of 15 residues.

In this sample, this clonotype turned up many times. The chain recombines TRBV20-1 with TRBJ2-2; TRBD2 agrees at 14 bases. The CDR3 has 17 amino acids. CDR1 and CDR2 from the germline V gene are DFQATT and SNEGSKA (reference sequence). The J segment lost 6 bases and the V segment lost 2 bases, leaving 8 bases of the junction unmatched. CDR3 nucleotides: TGCAGTGCTAGACACTCGGGACTAGCGGGAGATGCCGGGGAGCTGTTTTTT. This encodes CSARHSGLAGDAGELFF.